This T cell receptor beta chain came from a study of Ad26.COV2.S vaccination and SARS-CoV-2 variants (dated by TCRdb to about 2021). Background for the entire study: TCRbeta repertoire sequencing was used to assess the specificity and breadth of SARS-CoV-2-reactive T cell receptors after Ad26.COV2.S vaccination. The TCR-sequenced set comprised approximately 32 samples: around 20 Ad26.COV2.S vaccine recipients, 5 placebo recipients and 8 SARS-CoV-2 convalescent individuals. The investigation overall reported the following: Higher spike-specific TCR breadth was observed in Ad26.COV2.S recipients than in placebo recipients (P = 0.0014). After vaccination, spike-specific CD8+ and CD4+ T cell responses were reported to show substantial breadth. According to the authors, total T cell responses may have been underestimated by the TCR breadth and depth analyses. Non-spike TCR breadth was comparable between vaccine and placebo recipients, consistent with the vaccine containing only spike.

CDR1 and CDR2, looked up from the germline V gene, are SGHVS and FNYEAQ. The germline ends are 17 bases apart after V is trimmed by 5 bases and J by 7 bases. The CDR3 starts with the cysteine, ends with the phenylalanine, and has 14 residues. Only the CDR3 region is kept as DNA, spanning 42 bases read in frame from base 1. The immunoSEQ Assay was used to sequence TCRbeta CDR3 regions. After extraction, genomic DNA underwent amplification by bias-controlled multiplex PCR, followed by high-throughput sequencing. Per the source publication's procedure: To quantify the absolute abundance of every unique TCRbeta CDR3 region, sequences were collapsed and filtered. T cell fraction was estimated by normalizing TCRbeta template counts to usable DNA, which was measured by amplifying reference genes present in all nucleated cells. Repertoire TCRs were annotated as SARS-CoV-2-specific by exact matching of V gene, CDR3 amino acid sequence and J gene to a known reactive TCR set. The reference SARS-CoV-2 TCR set came from MIRA and was filtered for enrichment in COVID-19-positive ImmuneCODE repertoires, removing public or cross-reactive TCRs. Using the MIRA antigens, annotated TCRs were further analysed by specific ORF or by position within an ORF. Depth was the summed frequency of annotated unique rearrangements, while breadth was defined as annotated unique rearrangements over total unique productive rearrangements. Two-sided Wilcoxon rank-sum tests were applied when comparing TCR breadth between groups. TCRdb holds this immuneACCESS table with in-frame rearrangements only. Some clones are missing; in checked studies, unresolved V genes explain under half, and the rest has no known cause. V, J and clone size are those of that table, while D and trimming were read from the DNA. The sample table holds approximately 340,000 clones, of which approximately 90% were seen once. 3.5% to 4.5% of the sample goes to the ten largest clones.

Comment on this clone: Which antigen it targets is not known. No much larger clone exists at a distance of one base, and base qualities are not known.

Reading the label with the study, this specimen's time point is: individuals recovered from natural SARS-CoV-2 infection. Here the chain combines TRBV7-6 and TRBJ1-1; perhaps TRBD1 is the D gene, with 6 bases matching. This receptor was identified in a human donor who had recovered from COVID-19. The material sequenced was peripheral blood, taken after recovery from COVID-19. The CDR3 reads CASSPQGTRGEAFF. The DNA sequence reads TGTGCCAGCAGCCCTCAGGGGACGAGGGGTGAAGCTTTCTTT.